A single sample gave rise to the 10 T cell receptor beta chains below, sequenced in a study of neurological immune-mediated disorders. TCRdb re-derived calls from the 5' RACE reads in MiXCR, one entry per CDR3 protein. The table lists about 33,000 distinct CDR3 sequences, roughly 1.6% of them singletons, with around 8.8% in the top ten. The sequenced sample consisted of PBMCs. Receptors were obtained from a woman under 40 with multiple sclerosis.

This clonotype was observed many times. V and J are TRBV5-1 and TRBJ2-2, with D uncertain. V was clipped by 6 bases and J by 5 bases, with 14 bases between them. The CDR3 contains 14 residues. Germline V lookup: CDR1 SGHRS, CDR2 YFSETQ. The CDR3 DNA sequence: TGCGCCAGCACCCGGGCCACTCAGACCGGGGAGCTGTTTTTT. This translates into CASTRATQTGELFF.

This clonotype was observed many times. CDR3 nucleotides: TGTGCCAGCAGCAGCCGGGGCAGTTTTGCCGGGGAGCTGTTTTTT. Translation gives CASSSRGSFAGELFF. V gene TRBV11-2 combines with J gene TRBJ2-2; tentatively, D is TRBD1 or TRBD2 (5 bases each). Trimming took 5 bases from V and 6 from J, leaving 16 bases between them. The germline V gene has CDR1 SGHAT and CDR2 FQNNGV. The CDR3 has 15 amino acids.

This clonotype showed up many times. V usage is TRBV5-1 and J usage is TRBJ2-3; D perhaps matches TRBD2 (6 bases). Germline values: CDR1 SGHRS, CDR2 YFSETQ. The V and J ends lost 1 base and 0 bases respectively, with 9 bases between them. The CDR3 runs 15 residues. CDR3 region: CASSLSGVSTDTQYF. The CDR3 nucleotides read TGCGCCAGCAGCTTGTCGGGGGTGAGCACAGATACGCAGTATTTT.

This clonotype was observed at least ten times. J is TRBJ2-3 and V is TRBV20-1; TRBD2 is a possible D gene (6 bases). Germline CDR1 and CDR2: DFQATT and SNEGSKA (reference sequence). The CDR3 is 14 amino acids. V was cut by 0 bases and J by 2 bases, with 9 bases left in between. CDR3 loop: CSARDGGSTDTQYF. CDR3 nucleotides: TGCAGTGCTAGAGATGGAGGGTCCACAGATACGCAGTATTTT.

A word on this clonotype: The final CDR3 position lacks the conserved phenylalanine or tryptophan, pointing to a likely read error. The DNA is left out, because the CDR3 cannot be placed on it with certainty; the CDR3 is given as TCRdb lists it. The CDR3 is CASLAGGPSSYNAQFC. This sequence joins TRBV21-1 and TRBJ2-1; whether TRBD2, the table's D call, matches the DNA was not checked. TRBV21-1 is described as a pseudogene. The CDR3 is made up of 16 amino acids, end residues included.

This clonotype was counted a single time. The V and J genes are TRBV11-3 and TRBJ1-5, with D possibly matching TRBD1 (5 bases). V lost 2 bases and J lost 2, with 10 bases in between. Germline V gene lookup returns CDR1 SGHNT and CDR2 YENEEA. The CDR3 contains 15 residues. CDR3 nucleotides: TGTGCCAGCAGCTTAAATCAGGGCGGCAATCAGCCCCAGCATTTT. Its protein product is CASSLNQGGNQPQHF.

This clonotype was seen repeatedly, ten times or more. This chain joins TRBV6-5 and TRBJ2-7, with D perhaps matching TRBD1 (8 bases). The CDR3 length is 14 residues. The ends were cut back, 4 bases at V and 4 bases at J, with 14 bases in the middle. CDR1 is MNHEY and CDR2 is SVGAGI in the germline V gene. Here the CDR3 DNA reads TGTGCCAGCAGTTCCTACAGGGGGGGTTACGAGCAGTACTTC. This encodes CASSSYRGGYEQYF.

This clonotype appeared many times. No DNA is shown, since the ends of the CDR3 on it are uncertain; the CDR3 is the one TCRdb lists. This chain joins TRBV12-3 or TRBV12-4 and TRBJ1-2. The CDR3 spans 12 residues, counting both ends. CDR3: CASSLWGGGSTF.

Many counts were recorded for this clonotype. The rearrangement joins TRBV12-3 or TRBV12-4 to TRBJ2-3, with D unresolved. Trimming took off 5 bases at V and 7 bases at J, with 16 bases between the two ends. CDR3 length equals 14 residues. The CDR3 DNA follows: TGTGCCAGCAGTCGTACTGGCCTACCGAATACGCAGTATTTT. As protein: CASSRTGLPNTQYF.

This clonotype was detected ten times or more. The chain uses TRBV6-5 and TRBJ1-1; D not certain. V lost 7 bases to trimming and J lost 0 bases, with 12 bases between them. The CDR3 is made up of 14 amino acids. Looked up from germline, CDR1 is MNHEY and CDR2 is SVGAGI. Here the CDR3 DNA reads TGTGCCAGCAAAATGGAATTCTTGAACACTGAAGCTTTCTTT. Residues: CASKMEFLNTEAFF.